The 10 T cell receptor beta chains listed next were all sequenced from one sample in a study of T-cell reconstitution after alpha-beta-depleted transplantation in children. A library of TCRbeta sequences, prepared with unique molecular identifiers, was generated. MiXCR, run by TCRdb on the PCR reads, gives a single entry per CDR3 protein. The table has about 980,000 distinct CDR3 sequences, less than 30% seen once. The source was PBMCs, mostly from graft donor cells, collected 360 days after TCRalphabeta/CD19-depleted stem cell transplant. These TCRs come from a boy less than two years old who had a stem cell transplant for SCID, so the T cells may come from the graft donor.

The table lists this clonotype with a count of one. The V call is TRBV3-1, the J call TRBJ2-7; possibly TRBD1 for D (6 bases). Trimming removed 0 bases at V and 0 bases at J, with 15 bases between. Germline CDR1 LGHDT, CDR2 YNNKEL (reference sequence). The CDR3 has 17 amino acids. The chain's CDR3 is CASSQDRGSSISYEQYF. CDR3 nucleotide sequence: TGTGCCAGCAGCCAAGATAGGGGGTCATCAATCTCCTACGAGCAGTACTTC.

This chain links TRBV15 with TRBJ2-1; 7 bases map to TRBD1. The CDR3 runs 17 residues. Germline loops: CDR1 LNHNV, CDR2 YYDKDF (reference sequence). Trimming removed 2 bases from V and 0 bases from J; junction bases left unmatched: 7. For the CDR3, the DNA is TGTGCCACCAGCAGATCCACAGGGGTCGGCTCCTACAATGAGCAGTTCTTC. Translated: CATSRSTGVGSYNEQFF.

As DNA, the CDR3 is TGTGCCAGCAGCCCCGTCACCCTTAACTATGGCTACACCTTC. It yields the protein CASSPVTLNYGYTF. The genes are TRBV7-8 and TRBJ1-2; unclear D gene. CDR3 length: 14 residues. The germline V and J ends were trimmed by 5 bases and 1 base, with 11 bases remaining between them. From germline, CDR1 is SGHVS and CDR2 FQNEAQ. Full variable domain (rest looked up from reference TRBV7-8 and TRBJ1-2): GAGVSQSPRYKVAKRGQDVALRCDPISGHVSLFWYQQALGQGPEFLTYFQNEAQLDKSGLPSDRFFAERPEGSVSTLKIQRTQQEDSAVYLCASSPVTLNYGYTFGSGTRLTVV.

The chain's CDR3 is CASSFKSRGRGDTEAFF. The CDR3, as DNA: TGCGCCAGCAGCTTTAAGAGCCGAGGGCGTGGGGACACTGAAGCTTTCTTT. The chain has TRBV5-1 and TRBJ1-1; no definite D call. This CDR3 comprises 17 residues. CDR1 SGHRS and CDR2 YFSETQ come from the germline V gene. Trimming pared 2 bases from V and 3 bases from J, leaving 20 bases between.

This clonotype has more than one count but fewer than ten. V usage is TRBV7-6 and J usage is TRBJ2-3; D is possibly TRBD2 (6 bases). This CDR3 has 18 amino acids. Germline V gene data show CDR1 as SGHVS and CDR2 as FNYEAQ. Trimming took off 1 base at V and 3 bases at J, with 20 bases between the two ends. As DNA, the CDR3 is TGTGCCAGCAGCTTAGATAGGGTTAGGGGAGGACGAACAGATACGCAGTATTTT. Translated: CASSLDRVRGGRTDTQYF.

This clonotype has ten or more counts. This chain uses TRBV12-3 or TRBV12-4 with TRBJ1-2; 10 bases fit TRBD1. This CDR3 has 15 residues. J was trimmed by 3 bases and V by 6 bases; bases with no gene match: 7. CDR3 nucleotides: TGTGCCAGCAGCTACCTGACAGGGGGCGACTATGGCTACACCTTC. Translation: CASSYLTGGDYGYTF.

In this sample, this clonotype turned up a few times. The J gene is TRBJ2-7, the V gene TRBV20-1, with 8 bases matching TRBD2. This CDR3 is 15 amino acids long. Germline V gene sequence: CDR1 DFQATT, CDR2 SNEGSKA (reference sequence). Germline trimming cut 3 bases from V and 0 bases from J; bases unmatched to any gene: 7. The CDR3 loop is CSARTGGTGSYEQYF. The CDR3 coding sequence is TGCAGTGCTAGGACGGGGGGGACGGGCTCCTACGAGCAGTACTTC.

The V and J genes are TRBV25-1 and TRBJ2-3, with TRBD1 as a possible D gene (6 bases). CDR1 is MGHDK and CDR2 is SYGVNS in the germline V gene. V was cut by 2 bases and J by 0 bases, with 15 bases left in between. The CDR3 contains 17 residues. The CDR3 coding sequence is TGTGCCAGCAGTGAAGGGGACACACCGCGAAGCACAGATACGCAGTATTTT. Protein: CASSEGDTPRSTDTQYF.

CDR3 nucleotides: TGCGCCAGCAGCTTTTCCGACGGGGACACAGATACGCAGTATTTT. Translating gives CASSFSDGDTDTQYF. This chain joins TRBV5-1 and TRBJ2-3, with D perhaps matching TRBD2 (5 bases). V lost 2 bases, J lost 2 bases, and 12 bases lay in between. The germline gives CDR1 SGHRS, CDR2 YFSETQ. CDR3 size: 15 residues.

J is TRBJ2-5 and V is TRBV12-3 or TRBV12-4, with 7 nucleotides matching TRBD1. V lost 4 bases to trimming and J lost 7 bases; unmatched junction nucleotides: 6. The CDR3 contains 13 residues. This CDR3 is CASSSANRGTQYF. CDR3 DNA sequence: TGTGCCAGCAGTTCCGCTAACAGGGGGACCCAGTACTTC.